This is a list of T cell receptor beta chains from one sample in a study of blood T cell repertoires in COVID-19. Some clones are missing from TCRdb's copy, which holds only in-frame ones; the method was immunoSEQ multiplex PCR. The sample shows 200,000 to 250,000 clones, approximately 90% of them seen only once. Material: peripheral blood. These receptors were collected from a man aged 25-45 years with COVID-19, enrolled during active disease. The CDR3 runs from the conserved cysteine through the conserved F or W. A D gene is named only where the DNA matches it firmly. The size field is filled for only some rows; it gives once, few, many or a size class.

TRBJ2-7,.,.,TRBV27,CASSLAGFSYEQYF,TGTGCCAGCAGTTTAGCGGGGTTCTCCTACGAGCAGTACTTC
TRBJ2-1,TRBD1,once,TRBV2,CASSEGQGANNEQFF,TGTGCCAGCAGTGAAGGGCAGGGGGCCAACAATGAGCAGTTCTTC
TRBJ2-1,TRBD1,.,TRBV19,CASSIGTGPYNEQFF,TGTGCCAGTAGTATCGGGACAGGGCCTTACAATGAGCAGTTCTTC
TRBJ2-5,.,.,TRBV18,CASSPSQGETQYF,TGTGCCAGCTCTCCCAGCCAGGGAGAGACCCAGTACTTC
TRBJ2-7,TRBD1,few,TRBV12-3/TRBV12-4,CASTRTGSDEQYF,TGTGCCAGCACTCGGACAGGGTCCGACGAGCAGTACTTC
TRBJ2-3,TRBD1,.,TRBV4-3,CASSHGTGAYTDTQYF,TGCGCCAGCAGCCATGGGACAGGGGCTTACACAGATACGCAGTATTTT
TRBJ1-5,TRBD1,once,TRBV2,CASRTRGLRNQPQHF,TGTGCCAGCCGGACGAGGGGGCTACGGAATCAGCCCCAGCATTTT
TRBJ2-1,.,once,TRBV5-1,CASSLVGLGASSYNEQFF,TGCGCCAGCAGCTTGGTGGGTCTTGGGGCGAGCTCCTACAATGAGCAGTTCTTC
TRBJ2-1,.,.,TRBV10-1,CASSESSFPQGYNEQFF,TGCGCCAGCAGTGAGTCGAGTTTTCCCCAGGGGTACAATGAGCAGTTCTTC
TRBJ1-2,.,.,TRBV6-5,CASSYSQGSVDGYTF,TGTGCCAGCAGTTACTCTCAGGGTAGTGTAGATGGCTACACCTTC
TRBJ1-5,.,.,TRBV7-2,CASSWKGDNQPQHF,TGTGCCAGCAGCTGGAAGGGGGACAATCAGCCCCAGCATTTT
TRBJ1-4,.,.,TRBV6-6,CASSSSRAHEKLFF,TGTGCCAGCAGTTCGTCCAGGGCCCATGAAAAACTGTTTTTT
TRBJ1-1,TRBD1,.,TRBV10-3,CAIGRQGATEAFF,TGTGCCATCGGACGACAGGGGGCCACTGAAGCTTTCTTT
TRBJ2-1,TRBD2,.,TRBV18,CASSPPDSGNEFF,TGTGCCAGCTCACCACCTGATAGCGGGAACGAATTCTTC
TRBJ2-5,.,.,TRBV7-9,CASSQGRGLDKETQYF,TGTGCCAGCAGCCAGGGGAGGGGTCTGGATAAAGAGACCCAGTACTTC
TRBJ1-2,.,.,TRBV11-3,CASSRSGGRGYTF,TGTGCCAGCAGCCGGTCGGGAGGGCGCGGCTACACCTTC